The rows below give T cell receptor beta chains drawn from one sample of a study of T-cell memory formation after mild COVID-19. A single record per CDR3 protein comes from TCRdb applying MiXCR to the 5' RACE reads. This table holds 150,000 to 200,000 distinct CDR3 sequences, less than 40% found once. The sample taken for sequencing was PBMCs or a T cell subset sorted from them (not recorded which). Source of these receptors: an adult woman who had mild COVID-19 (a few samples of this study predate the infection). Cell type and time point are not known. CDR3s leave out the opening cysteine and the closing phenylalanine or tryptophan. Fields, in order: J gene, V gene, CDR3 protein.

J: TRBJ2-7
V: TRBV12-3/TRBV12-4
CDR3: ASSHPSGAYEQY

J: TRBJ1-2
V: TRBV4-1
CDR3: ASSQEGQGHYGYT

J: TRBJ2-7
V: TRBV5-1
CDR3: ASSLEEGDRGSHEQY

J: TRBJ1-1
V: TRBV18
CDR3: ASSPFGGNTEAF

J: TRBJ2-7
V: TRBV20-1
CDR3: SARQGNEQY

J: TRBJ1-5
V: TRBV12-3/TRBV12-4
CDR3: ASTRTMNQPQH

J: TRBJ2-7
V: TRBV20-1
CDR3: SAIRTSGVSYEQY

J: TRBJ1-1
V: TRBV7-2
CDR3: ASTMGSLNTEAF

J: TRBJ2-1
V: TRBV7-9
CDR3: ASSLEVALNQF

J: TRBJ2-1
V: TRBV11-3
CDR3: ASSQHPPGHIGNEQF

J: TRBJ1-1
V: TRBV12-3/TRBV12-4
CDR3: ASIRENTEAF

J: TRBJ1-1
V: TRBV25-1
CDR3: ASSAGARKAF

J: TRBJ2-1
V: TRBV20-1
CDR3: SATQPGTSGGWSDEQF

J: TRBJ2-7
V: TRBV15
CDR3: ATRRLTGQGYEQY

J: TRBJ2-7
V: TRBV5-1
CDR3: ASSLSGGVEQY

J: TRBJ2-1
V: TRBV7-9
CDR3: ASSLGLAGGHEQF

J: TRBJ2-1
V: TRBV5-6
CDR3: ASSPQTSGGEQF